A selection of T cell receptor beta chains follows, all from one sample in a study of T cells in localized non-small cell lung cancer. The method was immunoSEQ multiplex PCR; TCRdb's version includes in-frame clones alone and lacks a portion of them. Seen here are 1,300 to 1,500 clones, 33% observed once, and the top ten hold roughly a sixth. The specimen comprised lung tumor tissue, sampled before any cancer treatment. The receptors were sampled from a man aged 35 to 69 with stage II lung adenocarcinoma. Each CDR3 is given with its conserved first and last residue. D genes are given only for firm matches. The size entry is marked missing in some rows and otherwise reads once, few, many or a size class.

TRBJ2-7 TRBV11-3 NA few TGTGCCAGCAGCCCGTTGGGGGACCGTACCTACGAGCAGTACTTC CASSPLGDRTYEQYF
TRBJ2-1 TRBV9 NA large TGTGCCAGCACCCCTAACACTTACTCTTACAATGAGCAGTTCTTC CASTPNTYSYNEQFF
TRBJ1-5 TRBV6-8 TRBD1 NA TGTGCCAGCAGTTTACAGGGGTTCGATCAGCCCCAGCATTTT CASSLQGFDQPQHF
TRBJ2-3 TRBV2 TRBD2 few TGTGCCAGCAGTGAAATGGCGGGAGCAACAGATACGCAGTATTTT CASSEMAGATDTQYF
TRBJ1-3 TRBV6-8 NA once TGTGCCAGCCGGAAGGACTCTAGCTCTGGAAACACCATATATTTT CASRKDSSSGNTIYF
TRBJ2-3 TRBV15 NA few TGTGCCACCAGCGGTTTCCCGACAAGGGCTCCAGATACGCAGTATTTT CATSGFPTRAPDTQYF
TRBJ2-5 TRBV2 NA NA TGTGCCAGCAGGGAGAACGGGAGAGAGACCCAGTACTTC CASRENGRETQYF
TRBJ1-4 TRBV18 NA NA TGTGCCAGCTCAGCGACCGCAACTAATGAAAAACTGTTTTTT CASSATATNEKLFF
TRBJ2-1 TRBV11-3 TRBD2 few TGTGCCAGCAGCACGACTAGCGGGACTTCTAATGAGCAGTTCTTC CASSTTSGTSNEQFF
TRBJ2-7 TRBV1 NA NA TGCGCCAGCAGCCAAGGGTACGGGGACGAGCAGTACTTC CASSQGYGDEQYF
TRBJ1-5 TRBV30 NA few TGTGCCTGGAGTCGACGACTCCTTGAGGCCCAGCATTTT CAWSRRLLEAQHF
TRBJ2-6 TRBV18 TRBD1 NA TGTGCCAGCTTACGACAGGGGGTTTCTCCATCTGGGGCCAACGTCCTGACTTTC CASLRQGVSPSGANVLTF
TRBJ1-1 TRBV12-5 NA NA TGTGCTAGTGGTCCGGACCTAAACACTGAAGCTTTCTTT CASGPDLNTEAFF
TRBJ1-1 TRBV18 NA NA TGTGCCAGCTCAGGGGGAGTAGGCACTGAAGCTTTCTTT CASSGGVGTEAFF
TRBJ2-2 TRBV9 NA large TGTGCCAGCAGCGTGAGACGGGGCGGGGAGCTGTTTTTT CASSVRRGGELFF